What follows describes a single T cell receptor (beta chain). Antigen specificity is unknown. Data came from immunoSEQ multiplex PCR; TCRdb stores just in-frame clones and leaves some out. The profile shows 150,000 or so clones, about 88% of them singletons. The data were taken from a study of T cell responses to AZD1222 COVID-19 vaccine. The CDR3 sequence is 14 residues long. Germline V lookup: CDR1 MNHEY, CDR2 SVGEGT. Trimming removed 4 bases at V and 0 bases at J, with 7 bases between. Study outcomes and limitations: Without day 14 samples, only post-peak T cell repertoires were studied. There were vaccine-associated CD4 TCRs across spike, dominant at 160-218 and 743-854. White British ancestry dominated among donors, who included more females, and clonal diversity was possibly underestimated.

This TCR derives from an adult in good health. The starting material was peripheral blood, obtained on day 0 of AZD1222 vaccination. The chain links TRBV6-2 or TRBV6-3 to TRBJ2-4; tentatively, D is TRBD2 (6 bases). Here the CDR3 reads CASSLGGAKNIQYF. The DNA for the CDR3 is TGTGCCAGCAGTTTGGGAGGAGCCAAAAACATTCAGTACTTC.